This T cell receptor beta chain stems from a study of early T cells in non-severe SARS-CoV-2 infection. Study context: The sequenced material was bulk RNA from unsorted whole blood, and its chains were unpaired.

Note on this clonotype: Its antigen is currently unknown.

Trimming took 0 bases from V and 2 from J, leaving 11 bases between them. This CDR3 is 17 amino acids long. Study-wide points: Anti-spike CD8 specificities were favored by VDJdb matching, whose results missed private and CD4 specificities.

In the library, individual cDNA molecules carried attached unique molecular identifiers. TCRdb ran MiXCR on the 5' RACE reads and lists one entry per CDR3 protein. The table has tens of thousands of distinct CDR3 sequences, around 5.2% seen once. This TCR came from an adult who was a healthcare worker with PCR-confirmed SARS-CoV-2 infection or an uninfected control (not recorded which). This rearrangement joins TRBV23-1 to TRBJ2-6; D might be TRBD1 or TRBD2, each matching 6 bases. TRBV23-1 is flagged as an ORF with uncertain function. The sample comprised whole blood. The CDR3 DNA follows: TGCGCCAGCAGTCAATCCCACCGGGGGCCTGGGGCCAACGTCCTGACTTTC. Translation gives CASSQSHRGPGANVLTF.